The rows below give T cell receptor beta chains drawn from one sample of a study of human T cells and chemical hapten exposure. MiXCR, run by TCRdb on the RACE reads, gives a single entry per CDR3 protein. The sample consists of about 120,000 distinct CDR3 sequences, approximately 14% of them appearing once. The material sequenced was whole blood, taken in connection with sensitization to the hapten diphenylcyclopropenone (DPC). These receptor sequences come from a man aged 18 to 35 with alopecia areata. Some clones in this sample may be carry-over from other donors' samples. Both conserved end residues are part of each CDR3. Fields, in order: clone size, V gene, CDR3 protein. Part of the rows lack a size; the others show once, few, many or a class for expanded clones.

>few|TRBV5-5
CASSSGQVPEAFF
>few|TRBV6-1
CASSAGDLSNQPQHF
>few|TRBV4-1
CASSQVPTGSTGELFF
>-|TRBV27
CASSLSRTGDYGYTF
>few|TRBV7-9
CASSSDKYQETQYF
>-|TRBV18
CASSPQEGGNTEAFF
>-|TRBV29-1
CSARTGYSTDTQYF
>many|TRBV28
CASLSGGANTGELFF
>-|TRBV27
CASSHTGREQFF
>few|TRBV9
CASSGVDAKNIQYF
>few|TRBV29-1
CSVCSGGATEQFF
>-|TRBV5-1
CASSLGDRLSDTQYF
>-|TRBV27
CASSFSQRGGRETQYF
>-|TRBV11-2
CASSFPSDNEQFF
>-|TRBV28
CASSGGRDYNSPLHF
>few|TRBV12-3/TRBV12-4
CASSLTSTDTQYF
>few|TRBV5-1
CASSLEGALSSYNEQFF
>-|TRBV3-1
CASSHEAPQGETQYF
>few|TRBV24-1
CATSGSYNEQFF
>-|TRBV18
CASSPPGGDRGYTF
>few|TRBV5-5
CASSEGPRTQPQHF
>-|TRBV6-6
CASSYAENTEAFF
>-|TRBV6-5
CASTKAGTGYTF
>few|TRBV6-5
CAIRSGGLHYGYTF
>-|TRBV19
CASSTSGESTDTQYF
>-|TRBV4-3
CASSQEAGFREKLFF
>few|TRBV5-1
CASSSRPSTDTQYF
>few|TRBV11-2
CASGTGYNEQFF
>-|TRBV18
CAAGLGAYNEQFF
>few|TRBV6-2/TRBV6-3
CASSYSIFRGLYNTGELFF
>-|TRBV7-9
CAKTGGTGANVLTF
>few|TRBV19
CASSRGRRELFF
>few|TRBV24-1
CATSDSSGQGPETQYF
>few|TRBV28
CASSLFRSMVYGYTF
>-|TRBV29-1
CSGRTGENRNTEAFF
>-|TRBV6-6
CASSTTGGLSNSPLHF
>-|TRBV29-1
CSVEDPGRQIIYEQYF
>few|TRBV7-3
CASSGLTPTGDTIYF
>few|TRBV29-1
CSVEATDHYNEQFF
>-|TRBV12-3/TRBV12-4
CASSPRTEYEQYF
>-|TRBV5-1
CASRAGTSNEKLFF
>-|TRBV28
CASSFPRVHEQYF
>many|TRBV12-3/TRBV12-4
CASSLMGGTDTQYF
>-|TRBV7-9
CASSFAGASYEQYF
>-|TRBV11-2
CASSHGTTRNYGYTF
>many|TRBV3-1
CASSQQLGQRNTEAFF
>few|TRBV10-3
CAISGRGGETQYF
>-|TRBV20-1
CSVPLGGRETQYF